Listed below are T cell receptor beta chains from one sample, sequenced in a study of blood T cell repertoires in COVID-19. The protocol was immunoSEQ multiplex PCR, while the TCRdb copy is restricted to in-frame clones and leaves out a portion. The table has approximately 80,000 clones, around three quarters seen once. What was sequenced was peripheral blood. The receptor set was obtained from a man aged 50-59 years with active or convalescent COVID-19. Both conserved end residues are part of each CDR3. D genes are given only for firm matches. Where a row states a size, it is once, few, many or the class of an expanded clone; other rows omit it.

cdr3_nt	cdr3_aa	v_call	clone_size	j_call	d_call
TGTGCCAGCACCTCCCTTGGCCACGAGCAGTACTTC	CASTSLGHEQYF	TRBV6-6	.	TRBJ2-7	.
TGTGCCAGCAGCGCTAACCCATCCGGGACAGTTAACTATGGCTACACCTTC	CASSANPSGTVNYGYTF	TRBV9	.	TRBJ1-2	TRBD1
TGTGCCAGCAGTTCGAGGTACGAGCAGTACTTC	CASSSRYEQYF	TRBV6-2/TRBV6-3	.	TRBJ2-7	.
TGCAGCGTCCACAACGCAGGGAAGGAGCAGTACTTC	CSVHNAGKEQYF	TRBV29-1	.	TRBJ2-7	.
TGTGCCGGCACCTGGGGGGGCACTGAAGCTTTCTTT	CAGTWGGTEAFF	TRBV12-3/TRBV12-4	.	TRBJ1-1	.
TGTGCCAGCAGTGAACCGGGACAGGGGCGTAAAGAGACCCAGTACTTC	CASSEPGQGRKETQYF	TRBV6-1	.	TRBJ2-5	TRBD1
TGCGCCAGCAGCCAAGAGCAGGGAGGTAATTCACCCCTCCACTTT	CASSQEQGGNSPLHF	TRBV4-3	.	TRBJ1-6	.
TGCGCCAGCAGCCAAGATCGAAGGGGCGATCGGAATGGCTACACCTTC	CASSQDRRGDRNGYTF	TRBV4-3	few	TRBJ1-2	.
TGTGCCAGTAGTATCGGTGCGGGGGGGCCGTCTGAGCAGTTCTTC	CASSIGAGGPSEQFF	TRBV19	.	TRBJ2-1	TRBD2
TGCGCCAGCAGCCAAGATCCAGGGGGGCGCGAAGCTTTCTTT	CASSQDPGGREAFF	TRBV4-1	medium-sized	TRBJ1-1	TRBD1
TGTGCCACCAGTGATCGTACAGGGGCTGGGGAGACCCAGTACTTC	CATSDRTGAGETQYF	TRBV24-1	.	TRBJ2-5	TRBD1